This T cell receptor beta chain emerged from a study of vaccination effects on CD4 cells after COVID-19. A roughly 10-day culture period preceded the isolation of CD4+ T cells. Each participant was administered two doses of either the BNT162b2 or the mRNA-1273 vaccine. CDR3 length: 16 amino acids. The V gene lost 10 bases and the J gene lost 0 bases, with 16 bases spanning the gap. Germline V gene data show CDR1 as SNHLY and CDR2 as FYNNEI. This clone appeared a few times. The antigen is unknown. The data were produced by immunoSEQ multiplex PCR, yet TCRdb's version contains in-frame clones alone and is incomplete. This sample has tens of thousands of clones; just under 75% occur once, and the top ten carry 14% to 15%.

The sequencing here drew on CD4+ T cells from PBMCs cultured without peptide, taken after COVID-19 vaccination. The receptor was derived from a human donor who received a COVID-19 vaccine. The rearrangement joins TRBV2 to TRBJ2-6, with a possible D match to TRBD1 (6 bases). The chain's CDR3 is CAINLDSLSGANVLTF. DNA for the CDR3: TGTGCCATTAATCTGGACAGCCTCTCTGGGGCCAACGTCCTGACTTTC.